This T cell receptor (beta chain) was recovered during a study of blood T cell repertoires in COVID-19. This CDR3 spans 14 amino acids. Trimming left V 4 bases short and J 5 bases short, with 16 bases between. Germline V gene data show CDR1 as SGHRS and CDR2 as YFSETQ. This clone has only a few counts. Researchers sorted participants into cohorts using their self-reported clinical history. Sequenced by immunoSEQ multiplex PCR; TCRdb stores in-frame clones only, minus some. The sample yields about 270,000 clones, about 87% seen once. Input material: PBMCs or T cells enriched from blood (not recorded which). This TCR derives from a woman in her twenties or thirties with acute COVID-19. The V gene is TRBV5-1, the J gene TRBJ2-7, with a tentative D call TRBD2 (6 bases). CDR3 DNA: TGCGCCAGCAGCGGAGGGGAGAGGGCTAACGAGCAGTACTTC. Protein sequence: CASSGGERANEQYF.